The TCR beta chain described here comes from a study of T cell responses to AZD1222 COVID-19 vaccine. Study-level results: Baseline testing showed seropositivity in only a handful of AZD1222 recipients.

CDR3 length: 16 residues. Germline V gives CDR1 SGHAT, CDR2 FQNNGV. V was pared by 6 bases and J by 0 bases, with 15 bases between. Turning to this clone: The target antigen is unknown.

The method was immunoSEQ multiplex PCR; TCRdb's version includes in-frame clones alone and lacks a portion of them. Of 150,000 or so clones in the sample, approximately 90% were seen once. The chain uses TRBV11-2 and TRBJ1-3; D is possibly TRBD1 (6 bases). Here the sequenced sample was peripheral blood, taken 28 days after the second AZD1222 dose. This receptor was identified in an adult who received the AZD1222 COVID-19 vaccine. The CDR3 region has the DNA TGTGCCAGCAGGAGAGTGCAGGGGCCCTCTGGAAACACCATATATTTT. Encoded protein: CASRRVQGPSGNTIYF. The full variable domain, its missing parts supplied by reference TRBV11-2 and TRBJ1-3, is EAGVAQSPRYKIIEKRQSVAFWCNPISGHATLYWYQQILGQGPKLLIQFQNNGVVDDSQLPKDRFSAERLKGVDSTLKIQPAKLEDSAVYLCASRRVQGPSGNTIYFGEGSWLTVV.